The clone carrying this T cell receptor (beta chain) was seen once. Only in-frame clones appear in the TCRdb table, and some are missing; sequencing was by immunoSEQ multiplex PCR. Among about 69,000 clones listed, roughly 80% were seen once. The sample originates from a study of control samples from healthy donors and cancer patients. The clonotype comes from a woman aged 45-59 years with lung cancer. Sequencing was carried out using PBMCs.

This CDR3 reads CASSSDSPAGNTIYF. For the CDR3, the DNA is TGCGCCAGCAGCTCGGACAGTCCGGCTGGAAACACCATATATTTT. V usage is TRBV5-1 and J usage is TRBJ1-3; D might be TRBD1 (6 bases). The CDR3 is made up of 15 amino acids. Germline CDR1 SGHRS, CDR2 YFSETQ. The V end lost 3 bases, the J end lost 2 bases, and 12 bases lay between the germline ends. Full variable domain (outside the CDR3, taken from reference TRBV5-1 and TRBJ1-3): KAGVTQTPRYLIKTRGQQVTLSCSPISGHRSVSWYQQTPGQGLQFLFEYFSETQRNKGNFPGRFSGRQFSNSRSEMNVSTLELGDSALYLCASSSDSPAGNTIYFGEGSWLTVV.